This T cell receptor beta chain was found in a study of spatial heterogeneity in lung cancer. Study in general: Detection consistently captured more beta-chain sequences than alpha-chain sequences.

Documented time point: sample taken at primary tumor resection. The study sequenced unsorted whole RNA from tumor, nontumor lung or frozen PBMC. The donors comprised some 70 untreated early-stage non-small cell lung cancer patients. Germline assignment: CDR1 MNHEY and CDR2 SVGEGT. V gave up 7 bases and J gave up 2 bases, with 14 bases separating them. This CDR3 has 14 amino acids. This clonotype was observed at least ten times. Unique molecular identifiers, one per molecule, were present on every TCR cDNA molecule. TCRdb fed the 5' RACE reads into MiXCR, producing one record per CDR3 protein. The repertoire has roughly 25,000 distinct CDR3 sequences, approximately 5% of them found once; the top ten carry 4% to 6.5%.

This receptor was obtained from a male donor with early-stage non-small cell lung cancer. The material was PBMCs, obtained at surgery. The genes are TRBV6-2 or TRBV6-3 and TRBJ2-5; D is unresolved. CDR3 residues: CASMKTTEQETQYF. CDR3 coding DNA: TGTGCCAGCATGAAAACGACGGAACAAGAGACCCAGTACTTC.